This T cell receptor beta chain was identified during a study of shared clonotypes between healthy human individuals. About the research overall: In total, the donors were a couple of women and a few men aged 18 to 49. The study used three CD4 naive, three CD4 memory, two CD8 naive and one CD8 memory plate per donor.

The sorted-subset replicate PCRs were given roughly 190 ng DNA, which is about 30,000 T cell genomes. Sequencing used immunoSEQ multiplex PCR; TCRdb keeps in-frame clones, though not all of them. Found here are over a million clones, roughly 98% of them singletons; the top ten hold 0.4% to 0.45%. Concerning this clone: What it binds is not known.

Findings and caveats of the study: Incompleteness in sorted-subset sequencing, despite large depth, was shown by rarefaction.

CDR1 SGHRS and CDR2 YFSETQ come from the germline V gene. The CDR3 contains 16 residues. V dropped 3 bases and J dropped 3 bases, with 18 bases sitting between them. This sequence joins TRBV5-1 and TRBJ1-1, with no clear D. The receptor was isolated from a man younger than 45 in good health. Sequenced material: naive CD4+ T cells sorted from blood. The subset: CD45RA+ positively selected. CDR3 sequence: CASSSKPRTAYTEAFF. The CDR3 DNA follows: TGCGCCAGCAGCTCTAAACCACGGACGGCGTACACTGAAGCTTTCTTT. Full variable domain (rest looked up from reference TRBV5-1 and TRBJ1-1): KAGVTQTPRYLIKTRGQQVTLSCSPISGHRSVSWYQQTPGQGLQFLFEYFSETQRNKGNFPGRFSGRQFSNSRSEMNVSTLELGDSALYLCASSSKPRTAYTEAFFGQGTRLTVV.